These 8 T cell receptor beta chains came from one sample sequenced in a study of blood T cell repertoires in COVID-19. TCRdb's table, derived via immunoSEQ multiplex PCR, lists solely in-frame clones and lacks some. Seen here are some 200,000 clones, approximately 84% observed once, and the top ten hold 4.5% to 7.5%. Material: peripheral blood. These receptor sequences come from a man at least 80 years old with acute or convalescent COVID-19.

This rearrangement joins TRBV18 to TRBJ2-5; 11 positions match TRBD1. The CDR3 loop spans 15 amino acids. Trimming removed 6 bases from V and 2 bases from J; junction bases left unmatched: 5. The germline CDR1 and CDR2 sequences are KGHSH and LQKENI. CDR3: CASSPGQGVQETQYF. CDR3 DNA sequence: TGTGCCAGCTCCCCGGGACAGGGGGTTCAAGAGACCCAGTACTTC.

The chain couples TRBV9 to TRBJ2-1; the D gene is possibly TRBD2 (5 bases). This CDR3 is 14 amino acids long. Germline V gives CDR1 SGDLS, CDR2 YYNGEE. Trimming removed 5 bases at V and 5 bases at J, with 14 bases between. The CDR3 spells CASSRSAGDNEQFF. The CDR3 coding sequence is TGTGCCAGCAGTAGGAGCGCCGGGGACAATGAGCAGTTCTTC.

This clone came up a few times. This chain joins TRBV28 and TRBJ1-5; 8 nucleotides match TRBD1. CDR1 and CDR2 (germline): MDHEN, SYDVKM. V lost 7 bases, J lost 3 bases, and 8 bases stayed unmatched. This CDR3 spans 15 amino acids. CDR3 bases: TGTGCCAGCATCGGGACAGGCAATTTCAATCAGCCCCAGCATTTT. Translating it yields CASIGTGNFNQPQHF.

This chain connects TRBV7-2 to TRBJ2-7; TRBD1 is a possible D gene (6 bases). The CDR3 length is 13 residues. Germline values: CDR1 SGHTA, CDR2 FQGNSA. Trimming took off 4 bases at V and 1 base at J, with 8 bases between the two ends. The CDR3 protein is CASSSGVSYEQYV. In DNA, the CDR3 is TGTGCCAGCAGCTCAGGGGTTTCCTACGAGCAGTACGTC.

A single count supports this clone. The chain combines TRBV5-1 with TRBJ2-3, with 9 bases that match TRBD2. With 1 base clipped from V and 7 bases from J, the junction kept 7 bases outside the gene matches. This CDR3 contains 15 residues. Germline CDR1 and CDR2: SGHRS and YFSETQ. The CDR3 region has the DNA TGCGCCAGCAGCTTGAGAGCGGGAGGCTACTATACGCAGTATTTT. The encoded protein is CASSLRAGGYYTQYF.

V gene TRBV15 combines with J gene TRBJ2-3; possibly TRBD1 for D (7 bases). Looked up from germline, CDR1 is LNHNV and CDR2 is YYDKDF (reference sequence). The length of the CDR3 is 16 residues. The V end was cut by 5 bases, the J end by 2 bases, with 17 bases between. The CDR3 DNA reads as TGTGCCACCAGCGCGGGAATGACAGGGATCACAGATACGCAGTATTTT. Translating it yields CATSAGMTGITDTQYF.

The chain recombines TRBV2 with TRBJ2-1; 10 positions agree with TRBD2. Germline V lookup: CDR1 SNHLY, CDR2 FYNNEI. J lost 1 base, V lost 7 bases, and 4 bases had no gene match. This CDR3 has 15 residues. The CDR3 region has the DNA TGTGCCAGCAACTCAGCGGGAGGGTCCTACAATGAGCAGTTCTTC. This codes for CASNSAGGSYNEQFF.

The chain is built from TRBV4-1 and TRBJ2-7; D might be TRBD1 (5 bases). In germline, CDR1 is MGHRA, CDR2 YSYEKL. The length of the CDR3 is 15 residues. Trimming took 1 base from V and 1 from J, leaving 11 bases between them. Here the CDR3 reads CASSQGWGTSYEQYF. As DNA, the CDR3 is TGCGCCAGCAGCCAAGGTTGGGGCACATCCTACGAGCAGTACTTC.